This TCR beta chain was captured by sequencing in a study of beta chain features in type 1 diabetes. This clone was counted between two and nine times. Its antigen is not known. Findings and caveats of the study: Shortening that was moderate but significant affected the TCRB CDR3s of Type 1 diabetes patients in all four CD4+ subsets. For patients, the naive, central memory and Treg TCRB repertoires appeared more alike than for healthy donors.

Investigators reverse transcribed all isolated RNA, so they sequenced expressed TCRB transcripts. Measured with immunoSEQ multiplex PCR; TCRdb has only the in-frame clones, and not every one. There are about 700,000 clones in the sample; 10% to 15% occur only once, and around 0.022% lies in the top ten. The clonotype originates from a man aged 18 to 35 with type 1 diabetes. Sequenced sample: naive CD4+ T cells from blood.

DNA for the CDR3: TGTGCCAGCAGTTCCCCCAGAGCGCAGTATTTT. It translates to CASSSPRAQYF. The chain couples TRBV28 to TRBJ2-3; D is uncertain. Trimming pared 4 bases from V and 10 bases from J, leaving 9 bases between. The CDR3 is made up of 11 amino acids. CDR1 and CDR2 from the germline V gene are MDHEN and SYDVKM.